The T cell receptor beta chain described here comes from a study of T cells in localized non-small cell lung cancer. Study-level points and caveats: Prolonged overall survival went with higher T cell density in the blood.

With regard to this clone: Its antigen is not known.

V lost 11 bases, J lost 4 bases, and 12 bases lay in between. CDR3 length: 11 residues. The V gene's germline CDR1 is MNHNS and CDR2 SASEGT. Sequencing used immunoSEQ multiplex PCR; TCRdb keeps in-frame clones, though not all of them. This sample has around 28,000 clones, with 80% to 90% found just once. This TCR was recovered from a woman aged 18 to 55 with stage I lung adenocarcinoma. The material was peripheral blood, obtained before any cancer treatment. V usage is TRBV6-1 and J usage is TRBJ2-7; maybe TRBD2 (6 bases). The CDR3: CALGLIYEQYF. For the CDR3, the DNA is TGTGCCCTGGGACTTATTTACGAGCAGTACTTC.